These 2 T cell receptor beta chains share one sample of origin, sequenced in a study. TCRdb processed the RT-PCR reads anew with MiXCR; each CDR3 protein has one entry. The repertoire holds approximately 720,000 distinct CDR3 sequences, with 12% to 15% as singletons. Specimen: memory CD4+ T cells from blood. These receptors came from a female donor in good health, serving as a healthy control.

This clonotype was observed many times. This sequence joins TRBV9 and TRBJ1-2; TRBD1 might be the D (5 bases). CDR3 length: 13 amino acids. CDR1 and CDR2 from the germline V gene are SGDLS and YYNGEE. The V and J ends lost 0 bases and 4 bases respectively, with 7 bases between them. The CDR3 is CASSVATGYGYTF. The CDR3 coding sequence is TGTGCCAGCAGCGTAGCCACAGGCTATGGCTACACCTTC.

The chain combines TRBV28 with TRBJ2-2; TRBD1 might be the D (5 bases). Germline V CDR1 and CDR2: MDHEN, SYDVKM. The CDR3 sequence is 14 residues long. The germline V and J ends were trimmed by 3 bases and 5 bases, with 10 bases remaining between them. CDR3 in amino acids: CASSLPGFTGELFF. The CDR3 DNA follows: TGTGCCAGCAGTTTGCCAGGGTTTACCGGGGAGCTGTTTTTT.